This TCR beta chain was documented in a study of graft-versus-host responses after intestinal transplantation. This clone is a singleton in its sample. What it binds is unknown. The study's findings and limits: In recipient marrow, GvH clones were found, and some appeared first in ileum or blood.

Germline V lookup: CDR1 KGHSY, CDR2 FQNENV. The CDR3 has 16 residues. V was pared by 4 bases and J by 8 bases, with 13 bases of the junction left unmatched. Repertoires were generated with immunoSEQ multiplex PCR, while TCRdb's copy carries only in-frame clones and drops some. The profile shows 40,000 or so clones, about 93% of them singletons. The sequence was collected from a human donor who was the organ donor for an intestinal transplant. V usage is TRBV16 and J usage is TRBJ2-1; 8 bases agree with TRBD2. Source: unstimulated CD8+ T cells sorted from spleen or lymph node cells, taken before transplant. The CDR3 coding sequence is TGTGCCAGCAGCCCCCGCCCGGGACTAGGTTACGATGAGCAGTTCTTC. Translating it yields CASSPRPGLGYDEQFF.